The 27 T cell receptor beta chains below come from one sample, sequenced in a study of tumor-infiltrating lymphocytes in oesophageal squamous cell carcinoma. One entry per CDR3 protein, called by TCRdb with MiXCR from the PCR reads. The data show about 10,000 distinct CDR3 sequences, roughly 64% seen once. The sequencing sample was made of esophageal tumor tissue. Every receptor here comes from a female donor with esophageal squamous cell carcinoma.

This clonotype is deemed medium-sized. A single base separates this from a much larger clone, so it may be a read error. The chain is built from TRBV7-2 and TRBJ2-1; 12 bases are a match to TRBD2. The better agreement between TRBJ2-7 and the DNA end casts doubt on the J call. CDR1 is SGHTA, CDR2 FQGNSA, per germline. CDR3 length: 18 amino acids. The CDR3 loop reads CASSLYRTSGASYNEQYF. The CDR3 region has the DNA TGTGCCAGCAGCCTATATCGGACTAGCGGGGCCTCCTACAATGAGCAGTACTTC.

The chain recombines TRBV7-3 with TRBJ2-5; 11 nucleotides match TRBD2. The J call could be wrong; TRBJ2-7 is a better fit for the DNA end. Per the germline V gene, CDR1 is SGHTA and CDR2 is FQGTGA. The CDR3 is made up of 15 amino acids. The CDR3 reads CASSPILAGVNEQYF. The CDR3 DNA sequence: TGTGCCAGCAGCCCTATACTAGCGGGAGTAAACGAGCAGTACTTC.

The chain links TRBV6-2 or TRBV6-3 to TRBJ2-5; 10 bases map to TRBD2. The DNA end is a closer match to TRBJ2-7, so the J assignment may be wrong. The CDR3 spans 16 residues. Germline V gives CDR1 MNHEY, CDR2 SVGEGT. CDR3 residues: CASSYSGLAGDFEQYF. The CDR3 bases are TGTGCCAGCAGTTACTCGGGGCTAGCGGGAGATTTCGAGCAGTACTTC.

The chain joins TRBV7-3 to TRBJ2-1; TRBD1 might be the D (5 bases). Matching the DNA end better, TRBJ2-5 makes the J call doubtful. The CDR3 runs 14 residues. The germline V gene encodes CDR1 SGHTA and CDR2 FQGTGA. The CDR3 DNA reads TGTGCCAGCAGTCAAGGACACAGCCAAGAGACCCAGTACTTC. Protein product: CASSQGHSQETQYF.

The rearrangement links TRBV6-9 to TRBJ2-6; 9 bases are shared with TRBD1. The J call may be mistaken, given a closer DNA end match to TRBJ2-7. The CDR3 is 15 amino acids. Germline V CDR1 and CDR2: MNHGY, SVAAGI. This chain's CDR3 is CASTGANRGLSEQYF. The CDR3 DNA sequence: TGTGCCAGCACCGGGGCCAACAGGGGGCTAAGCGAGCAGTACTTC.

This chain joins TRBV7-9 and TRBJ2-7; D unclear. From germline, CDR1 is SEHNR and CDR2 FQNEAQ (reference sequence). The CDR3 has 12 amino acids. V lost 2 bases, J lost 3 bases, and 5 bases lay in between. The DNA for the CDR3 is TGTGCCAGCAGCTTAAGTGACTACGAGCAGTACTTC. Protein product: CASSLSDYEQYF.

The chain has TRBV5-3 and TRBJ2-4; TRBD1 is a possible D gene (6 bases). The tail of the sequence fits TRBJ2-5 better, so the J call may be wrong. TRBV5-3 falls under the ORF class, with uncertain function. CDR3 size: 13 residues. This CDR3 reads CATAQGPGETQYF. In DNA form, the CDR3 reads TGTGCCACCGCACAGGGTCCAGGAGAGACCCAGTACTTC.

The genes are TRBV6-5 and TRBJ2-5; D is perhaps TRBD1 or TRBD2 (5 bases each). With 3 bases removed from V and 1 base from J, the gap between germline ends came to 12 bases. The CDR3 spans 15 residues. Germline V CDR1 and CDR2: MNHEY, SVGAGI. In nucleotides, the CDR3 is TGTGCCAGCAGTTATGGGGGTGGCCCCCAAGAGACCCAGTACTTC. Translated: CASSYGGGPQETQYF.

The J gene is TRBJ1-1, the V gene TRBV5-1; D gene unclear. The CDR3 is made up of 12 amino acids. The ends were cut back, 0 bases at V and 12 bases at J, with 12 bases in the middle. Per the germline V gene, CDR1 is SGHRS and CDR2 is YFSETQ. For the CDR3, the DNA is TGCGCCAGCAGCTTGGGGACGGGTGACACTTTCTTT. It codes for CASSLGTGDTFF.

The chain is built from TRBV28 and TRBJ1-1, with a weak D call TRBD1 (5 bases). The length of the CDR3 is 15 residues. CDR1 and CDR2 (germline): MDHEN, SYDVKM. V was trimmed by 3 bases and J by 3 bases, leaving 14 bases between them. CDR3 region: CASSFTRVRDTEAFF. DNA for the CDR3: TGTGCCAGCAGTTTTACCAGGGTCCGTGACACTGAAGCTTTCTTT.

This rearrangement joins TRBV12-3 or TRBV12-4 to TRBJ2-6; D possibly corresponds to TRBD2 (6 bases). The DNA matches TRBJ2-5 better at its end, which makes the J call doubtful. The CDR3 loop spans 14 amino acids. CDR3 nucleotides: TGTGCCAGCAGTTTTTCACTAGCTCTGGAGACCCAGTACTTC. It specifies CASSFSLALETQYF.

The chain couples TRBV6-6 to TRBJ2-1; D gene uncertain. Between the trimmed V and J ends, which lost 11 bases and 5 bases, there was a span of 13 bases. The CDR3 length is 12 residues. In germline, CDR1 is MNHNY, CDR2 SVGAGI (reference sequence). CDR3 amino acids: CAERGRNNEQFF. DNA of the CDR3: TGTGCCGAACGAGGACGGAACAATGAGCAGTTCTTC.

This clonotype was detected only once. The J gene is TRBJ2-1, the V gene TRBV6-8, with 12 bases lining up with TRBD2. The CDR3 has 16 residues. Germline loops: CDR1 MNHGY, CDR2 SAAAGT. The J segment lost 10 bases and the V segment lost 4 bases, leaving 11 bases of the junction unmatched. CDR3 residues: CASSLRTSGASYEQFF. The DNA of the CDR3 is TGTGCCAGCAGTTTACGGACTAGCGGGGCCTCCTACGAGCAGTTCTTC.

This clonotype showed up just a few times. The chain has TRBV11-3 and TRBJ2-4, with D perhaps TRBD1 (5 bases). The DNA end favors TRBJ2-7, so the J call may be wrong. The CDR3 runs 16 residues. Germline assignment: CDR1 SGHNT and CDR2 YENEEA. CDR3 sequence reads: CASSLDPQDGAYEQYF. The DNA for the CDR3 is TGTGCCAGCAGCTTGGATCCACAGGACGGAGCGTACGAGCAGTACTTC.

The sample holds one count of this clonotype. This chain uses TRBV2 with TRBJ1-1; D ambiguous. The CDR3 is 12 amino acids. CDR1 SNHLY and CDR2 FYNNEI come from the germline V gene. V was cut by 4 bases and J by 5 bases, with 8 bases left in between. The CDR3 DNA sequence: TGTGCCAGCAGTGGCGCCGGTACTGAAGCTTTCTTT. Its protein is CASSGAGTEAFF.

Within the sample, this clonotype is medium-sized. The chain employs TRBV6-1 and TRBJ2-2; D remains ambiguous. Germline assignment: CDR1 MNHNS and CDR2 SASEGT. The CDR3 runs to 12 residues. Deletions cut 4 bases from V and 6 bases from J, with 6 bases between. The CDR3 DNA reads TGTGCCAGCAGTGCCGAAGCCGGGGAGCTGTTTTTT. Translating gives CASSAEAGELFF.

Of note for this clonotype: One end of the junction fails to match germline, which may point to a read error. Here the CDR3 reads CASSDTHNEQFF. The CDR3 DNA sequence: TGTGCCAGCAGTGACACCCACAACGAGCAGTTCTTC. The chain uses TRBV28 and TRBJ2-5, with no clear D. Gene TRBJ2-1 matches the end of the DNA better, so the J call may be wrong. From germline, CDR1 is MDHEN and CDR2 SYDVKM. CDR3 length equals 12 residues.

The J gene is TRBJ1-1, the V gene TRBV11-3; no reliable D call. The closer fit of TRBJ2-2 to the DNA end suggests the J call may be wrong. The CDR3 totals 13 residues. CDR1 is SGHNT and CDR2 is YENEEA in the germline V gene. CDR3 coding DNA: TGTGCCAGCAGCCTCCCCAACACCGGGGAGCTGTTTTTT. Protein product: CASSLPNTGELFF.

V is TRBV5-4 and J is TRBJ2-5; D is unclear. With 4 bases removed from V and 5 bases from J, the gap between germline ends came to 15 bases. The length of the CDR3 is 14 residues. Germline assignment: CDR1 SGHNT and CDR2 YYREEE (reference sequence). This CDR3 is CASSPGPLLETQYF. The CDR3 DNA is TGTGCCAGCAGCCCCGGTCCCTTACTGGAGACCCAGTACTTC.

As regards this clonotype: At one boundary the junction diverges from the germline segment, which might be a read error. V usage is TRBV11-1 and J usage is TRBJ2-3; perhaps D is TRBD1 or TRBD2 (5 bases each). Germline values: CDR1 SGHAT, CDR2 FQDESV (reference sequence). The CDR3 extends over 13 amino acids. The CDR3: CASSLRMGDVTFF. CDR3 in DNA: TGTGCCAGCAGCTTACGCATGGGGGACGTGACCTTCTTT. The whole variable domain, remainder taken from reference TRBV11-1 and TRBJ2-3, is EAEVAQSPRYKITEKSQAVAFWCDPISGHATLYWYRQILGQGPELLVQFQDESVVDDSQLPKDRFSAERLKGVDSTLKIQPAELGDSAMYLCASSLRMGDVTFFGPGTRLTVL.

Note on this clonotype: At one end the junction does not follow the germline gene, possibly because of a read error. V is TRBV7-6 and J is TRBJ2-1, with D tentatively TRBD2 (6 bases). The germline V gene has CDR1 SGHVS and CDR2 FNYEAQ. The CDR3 is 16 amino acids. In DNA, the CDR3 is TGTGCTAGCAGCTTAGAATCGGGGGAGCCCTACAATGAGCAGTTCTTC. Translated: CASSLESGEPYNEQFF.

This chain uses TRBV7-2 with TRBJ2-6, with TRBD1 matching 7 bases. Unmatched junction bases numbered 7, after V lost 6 bases and J lost 2 bases. The V gene's germline CDR1 is SGHTA and CDR2 FQGNSA. CDR3 size: 16 residues. The CDR3 spells CASSPSTGAGANVLTF. The CDR3 coding sequence is TGTGCCAGCAGTCCTAGTACAGGGGCTGGGGCCAACGTCCTGACTTTC. Full variable domain (remainder filled in from reference TRBV7-2 and TRBJ2-6): GAGVSQSPSNKVTEKGKDVELRCDPISGHTALYWYRQSLGQGLEFLIYFQGNSAPDKSGLPSDRFSAERTGGSVSTLTIQRTQQEDSAVYLCASSPSTGAGANVLTFGAGSRLTVL.

V is TRBV7-8 and J is TRBJ2-2, with TRBD1 matching 9 bases. Germline V gives CDR1 SGHVS, CDR2 FQNEAQ. The CDR3 length is 15 residues. V was pared by 4 bases and J by 5 bases, with 5 bases of the junction left unmatched. The CDR3 bases are TGTGCCAGCAGCTCGGGACAGGGAGGGACCGGGGAGCTGTTTTTT. This encodes CASSSGQGGTGELFF. The full variable domain, rest sourced from reference TRBV7-8 and TRBJ2-2, is GAGVSQSPRYKVAKRGQDVALRCDPISGHVSLFWYQQALGQGPEFLTYFQNEAQLDKSGLPSDRFFAERPEGSVSTLKIQRTQQEDSAVYLCASSSGQGGTGELFFGEGSRLTVL.

This clonotype was recorded a few times. This chain uses TRBV6-6 with TRBJ2-1; possibly TRBD1 for D (5 bases). Germline CDR1 MNHNY, CDR2 SVGAGI (reference sequence). V shed 6 bases and J shed 0 bases, with 9 bases lying between them. The CDR3 spans 14 residues. This CDR3 is CASSLDSSYNEQFF. CDR3 coding DNA: TGTGCCAGCAGCCTCGACAGCTCCTACAATGAGCAGTTCTTC.

Regarding this clonotype: A read error may account for a junction end that differs from germline. V usage is TRBV7-8 and J usage is TRBJ2-1, with a weak D call TRBD1 (7 bases). Germline V gene lookup returns CDR1 SGHVS and CDR2 FQNEAQ. The CDR3 is made up of 17 amino acids. CDR3 nucleotide sequence: TGTGCCAGCAGCTTAGGAGGAGGGGGCAGGAACACCGGGGAGCTGTACTTC. This gives the protein CASSLGGGGRNTGELYF.

This chain connects TRBV12-5 to TRBJ2-1; D ambiguous. This CDR3 is built from 16 residues. Germline CDR1 is LGHNT and CDR2 is FRNRAP. Trimming left V 2 bases short and J 0 bases short, with 11 bases between. CDR3 bases: TGTGCTAGTGGTTTGTCAACGCGAAGCTCCTACAATGAGCAGTTCTTC. Translation: CASGLSTRSSYNEQFF.

This chain joins TRBV12-3 or TRBV12-4 and TRBJ1-6; D might be TRBD1 (5 bases). Trimming took off 5 bases at V and 10 bases at J, with 15 bases between the two ends. There are 14 residues in the CDR3. CDR3 DNA: TGTGCCAGCAGTCCTCGATCCTGGGGGTCACCCCTCCACTTT. It is translated as CASSPRSWGSPLHF.